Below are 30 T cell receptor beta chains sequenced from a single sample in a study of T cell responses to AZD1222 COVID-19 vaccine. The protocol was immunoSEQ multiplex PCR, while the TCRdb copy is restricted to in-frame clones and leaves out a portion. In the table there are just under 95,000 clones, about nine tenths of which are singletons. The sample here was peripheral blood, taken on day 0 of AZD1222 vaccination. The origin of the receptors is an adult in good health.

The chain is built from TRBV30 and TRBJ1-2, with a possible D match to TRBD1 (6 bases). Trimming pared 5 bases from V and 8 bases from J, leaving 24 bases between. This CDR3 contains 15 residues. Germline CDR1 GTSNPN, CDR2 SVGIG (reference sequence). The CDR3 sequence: CAWSATGILTRGYTF. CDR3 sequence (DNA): TGTGCCTGGTCGGCAACAGGGATACTAACTAGGGGCTACACCTTC.

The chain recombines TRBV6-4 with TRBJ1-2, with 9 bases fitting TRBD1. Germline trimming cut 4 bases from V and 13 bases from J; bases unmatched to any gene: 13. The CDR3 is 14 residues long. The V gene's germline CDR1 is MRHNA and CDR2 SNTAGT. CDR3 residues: CASSGYGTGILGTF. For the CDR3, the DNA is TGTGCCAGCAGTGGTTACGGGACAGGGATTCTCGGCACCTTC.

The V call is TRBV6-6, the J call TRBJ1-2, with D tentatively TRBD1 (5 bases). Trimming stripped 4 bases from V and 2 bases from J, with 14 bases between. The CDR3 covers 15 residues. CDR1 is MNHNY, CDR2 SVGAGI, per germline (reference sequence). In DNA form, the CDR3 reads TGTGCCAGCAGTTCCCCCCGGGGCGGAAACTATGGCTACACCTTC. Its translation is CASSSPRGGNYGYTF.

CDR3 in amino acids: CASRTSGTYEQYF. Written as DNA, the CDR3 is TGTGCCAGCAGGACTAGCGGCACCTACGAGCAGTACTTC. V usage is TRBV3-1 (or the pseudogene TRBV3-2) and J usage is TRBJ2-7; 9 bases fit TRBD2. The ends lost 6 bases at V and 2 bases at J; junction bases unmatched: 2. CDR1 LGHDT and CDR2 YNNKEL come from the germline V gene (reference sequence). This CDR3 comprises 13 residues.

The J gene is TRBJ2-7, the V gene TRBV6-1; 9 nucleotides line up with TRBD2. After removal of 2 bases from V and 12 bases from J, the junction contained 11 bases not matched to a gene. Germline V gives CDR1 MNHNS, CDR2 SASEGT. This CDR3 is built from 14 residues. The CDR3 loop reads CASSENSIAGGWYF. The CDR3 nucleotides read TGTGCCAGCAGTGAAAATTCTATCGCGGGAGGGTGGTACTTC.

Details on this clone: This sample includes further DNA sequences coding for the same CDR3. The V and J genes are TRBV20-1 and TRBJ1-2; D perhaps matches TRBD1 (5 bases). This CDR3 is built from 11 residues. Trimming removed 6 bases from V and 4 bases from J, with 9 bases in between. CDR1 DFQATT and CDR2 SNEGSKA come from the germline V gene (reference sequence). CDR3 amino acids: CSAGTGYGYTF. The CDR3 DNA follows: TGCAGTGCGGGGACGGGCTATGGCTACACCTTC.

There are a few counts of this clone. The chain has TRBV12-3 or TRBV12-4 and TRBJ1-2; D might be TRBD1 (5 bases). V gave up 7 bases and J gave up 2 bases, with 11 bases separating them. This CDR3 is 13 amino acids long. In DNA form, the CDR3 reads TGTGCCAGCACCTTGGGGCAGAACTATGGCTACACCTTC. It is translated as CASTLGQNYGYTF.

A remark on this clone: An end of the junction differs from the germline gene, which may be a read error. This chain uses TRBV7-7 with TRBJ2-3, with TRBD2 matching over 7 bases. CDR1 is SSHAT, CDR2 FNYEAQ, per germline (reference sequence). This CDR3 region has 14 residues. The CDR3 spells CASSPGGFTDTQYF. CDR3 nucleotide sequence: TGTGCTAGCAGCCCCGGGGGGTTCACAGATACGCAGTATTTT.

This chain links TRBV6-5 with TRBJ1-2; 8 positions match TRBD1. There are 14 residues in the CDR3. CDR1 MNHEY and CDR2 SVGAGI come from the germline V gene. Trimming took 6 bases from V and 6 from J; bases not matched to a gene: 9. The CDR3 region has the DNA TGTGCCAGCAGAACTCGACAGGGGCGGGATGGCTACACCTTC. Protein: CASRTRQGRDGYTF.

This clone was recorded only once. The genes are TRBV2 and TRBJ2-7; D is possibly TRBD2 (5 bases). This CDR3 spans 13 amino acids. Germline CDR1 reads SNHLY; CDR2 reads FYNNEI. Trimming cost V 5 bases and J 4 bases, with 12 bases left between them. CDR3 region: CASSYSGVYEQYF. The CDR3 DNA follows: TGTGCCAGCAGTTACTCCGGGGTTTACGAGCAGTACTTC. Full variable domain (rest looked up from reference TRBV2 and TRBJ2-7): EPEVTQTPSHQVTQMGQEVILRCVPISNHLYFYWYRQILGQKVEFLVSFYNNEISEKSEIFDDQFSVERPDGSNFTLKIRSTKLEDSAMYFCASSYSGVYEQYFGPGTRLTVT.

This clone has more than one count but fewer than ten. This CDR3 reads CASRGRRDGYTF. The CDR3 DNA sequence: TGCGCCAGCAGGGGCCGGAGGGATGGCTACACCTTC. The V gene is TRBV5-1, the J gene TRBJ1-2; D ambiguous. Germline CDR1 is SGHRS and CDR2 is YFSETQ. The CDR3 is 12 residues long. Trimming took off 5 bases at V and 6 bases at J, with 11 bases between the two ends.

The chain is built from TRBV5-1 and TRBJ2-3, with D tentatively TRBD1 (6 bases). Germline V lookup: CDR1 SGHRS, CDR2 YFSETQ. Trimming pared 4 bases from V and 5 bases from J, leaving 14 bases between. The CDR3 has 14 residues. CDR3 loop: CASSPDSLGDTQYF. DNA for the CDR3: TGCGCCAGCAGCCCGGACAGCCTGGGAGATACGCAGTATTTT.

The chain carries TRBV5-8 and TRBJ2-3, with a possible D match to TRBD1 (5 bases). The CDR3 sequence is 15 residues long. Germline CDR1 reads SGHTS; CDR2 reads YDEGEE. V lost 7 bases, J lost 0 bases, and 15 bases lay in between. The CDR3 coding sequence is TGTGCCAGCTTGCCGCAAGGGGCCAGCACAGATACGCAGTATTTT. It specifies CASLPQGASTDTQYF. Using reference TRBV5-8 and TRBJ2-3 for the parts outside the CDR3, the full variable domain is EAGVTQSPTHLIKTRGQQATLRCSPISGHTSVYWYQQALGLGLQFLLWYDEGEERNRGNFPPRFSGRQFPNYSSELNVNALELEDSALYLCASLPQGASTDTQYFGPGTRLTVL.

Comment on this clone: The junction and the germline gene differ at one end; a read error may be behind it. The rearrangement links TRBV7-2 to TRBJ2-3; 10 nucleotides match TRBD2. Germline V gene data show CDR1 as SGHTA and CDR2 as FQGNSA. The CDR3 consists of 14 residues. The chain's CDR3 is CASRLAGGPDTQYF. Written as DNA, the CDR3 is TGTGCCAGCAGGTTAGCGGGGGGCCCAGATACGCAGTATTTT.

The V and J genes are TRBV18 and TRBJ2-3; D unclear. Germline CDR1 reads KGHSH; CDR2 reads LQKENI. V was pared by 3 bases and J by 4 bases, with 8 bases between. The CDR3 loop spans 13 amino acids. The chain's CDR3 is CASSPPTADTQYF. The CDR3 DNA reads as TGTGCCAGCTCACCCCCGACGGCAGATACGCAGTATTTT.

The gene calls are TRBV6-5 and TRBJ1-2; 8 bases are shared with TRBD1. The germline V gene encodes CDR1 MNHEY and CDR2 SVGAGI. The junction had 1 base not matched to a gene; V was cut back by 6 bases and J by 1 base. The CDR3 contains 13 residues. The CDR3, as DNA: TGTGCCAGCAGGGACAGGGTTAACTATGGCTACACCTTC. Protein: CASRDRVNYGYTF.

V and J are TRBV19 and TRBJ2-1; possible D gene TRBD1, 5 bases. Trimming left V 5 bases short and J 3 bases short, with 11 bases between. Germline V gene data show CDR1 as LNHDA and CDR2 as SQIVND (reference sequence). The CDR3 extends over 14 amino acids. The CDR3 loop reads CASSPRENYNEQFF. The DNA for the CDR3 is TGTGCCAGTAGTCCCAGGGAAAACTACAATGAGCAGTTCTTC.

The CDR3 DNA sequence: TGCAGCGGCTCGGAAGGAATCGGGTACGAGCAGTACTTC. Encoded protein: CSGSEGIGYEQYF. This rearrangement joins TRBV29-1 to TRBJ2-7, with unresolved D. Germline CDR1 reads SQVTM; CDR2 reads ANQGSEA. V was pared by 7 bases and J by 4 bases, with 17 bases between. The CDR3 is 13 amino acids.

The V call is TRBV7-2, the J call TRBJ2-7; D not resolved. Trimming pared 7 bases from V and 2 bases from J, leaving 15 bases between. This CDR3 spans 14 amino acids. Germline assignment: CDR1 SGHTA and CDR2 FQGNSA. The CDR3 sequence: CASTTIPETYEQYF. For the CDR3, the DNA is TGTGCCAGCACCACGATACCAGAAACCTACGAGCAGTACTTC.

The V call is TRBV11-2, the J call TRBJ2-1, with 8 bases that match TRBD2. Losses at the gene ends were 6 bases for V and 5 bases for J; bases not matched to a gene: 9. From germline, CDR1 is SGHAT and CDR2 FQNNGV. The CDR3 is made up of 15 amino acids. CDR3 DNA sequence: TGTGCCAGCAGGGCCGCGGGGGGCTTAGACAATGAGCAGTTCTTC. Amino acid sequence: CASRAAGGLDNEQFF.

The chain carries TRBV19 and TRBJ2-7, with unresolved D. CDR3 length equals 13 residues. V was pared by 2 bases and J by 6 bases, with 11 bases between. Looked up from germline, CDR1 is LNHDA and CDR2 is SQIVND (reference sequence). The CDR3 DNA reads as TGTGCCAGTAGTATAAGCAAACTGGGCGAGCAGTACTTC. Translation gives CASSISKLGEQYF.

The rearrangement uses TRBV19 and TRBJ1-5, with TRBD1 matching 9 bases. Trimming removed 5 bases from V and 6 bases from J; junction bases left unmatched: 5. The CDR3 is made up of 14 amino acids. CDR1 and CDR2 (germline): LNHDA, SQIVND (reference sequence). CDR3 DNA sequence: TGTGCCAGTAGTCCCAACAGGGGGCCTCAGCCCCAGCATTTT. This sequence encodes CASSPNRGPQPQHF.

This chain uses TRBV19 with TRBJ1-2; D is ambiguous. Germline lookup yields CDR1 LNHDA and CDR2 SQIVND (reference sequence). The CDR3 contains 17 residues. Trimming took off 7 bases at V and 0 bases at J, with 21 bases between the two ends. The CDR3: CASTPVPFTGANYGYTF. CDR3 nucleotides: TGTGCCAGTACTCCCGTCCCCTTCACTGGAGCTAACTATGGCTACACCTTC.

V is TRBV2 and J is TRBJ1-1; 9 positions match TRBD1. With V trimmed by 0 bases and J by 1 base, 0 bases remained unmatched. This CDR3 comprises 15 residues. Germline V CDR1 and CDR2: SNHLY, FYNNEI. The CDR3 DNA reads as TGTGCCAGCAGTGAAGCGACAGGGGGGAACACTGAAGCTTTCTTT. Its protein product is CASSEATGGNTEAFF.

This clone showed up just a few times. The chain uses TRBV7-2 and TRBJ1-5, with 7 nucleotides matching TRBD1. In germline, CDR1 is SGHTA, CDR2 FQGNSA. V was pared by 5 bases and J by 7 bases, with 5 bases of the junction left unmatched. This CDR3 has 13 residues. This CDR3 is CASSAGGGQPQHF. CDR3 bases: TGTGCCAGCAGCGCAGGGGGTGGACAGCCCCAGCATTTT.

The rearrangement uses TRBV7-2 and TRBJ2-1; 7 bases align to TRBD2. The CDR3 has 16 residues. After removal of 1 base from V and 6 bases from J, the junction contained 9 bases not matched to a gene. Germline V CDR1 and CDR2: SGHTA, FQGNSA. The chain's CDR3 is CASSLEGTISFNEQFF. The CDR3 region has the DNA TGTGCCAGCAGCTTAGAGGGGACTATTTCTTTCAATGAGCAGTTCTTC. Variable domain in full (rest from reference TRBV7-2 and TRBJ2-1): GAGVSQSPSNKVTEKGKDVELRCDPISGHTALYWYRQSLGQGLEFLIYFQGNSAPDKSGLPSDRFSAERTGGSVSTLTIQRTQQEDSAVYLCASSLEGTISFNEQFFGPGTRLTVL.

CDR3 residues: CSVTVNSGNTIYF. The CDR3 DNA reads as TGCAGCGTGACAGTTAACTCTGGAAACACCATATATTTT. The chain combines TRBV29-1 with TRBJ1-3, with D perhaps matching TRBD1 (5 bases). V lost 6 bases to trimming and J lost 0 bases, with 9 bases between them. Germline-derived CDR1 and CDR2 are SQVTM and ANQGSEA. The CDR3 has 13 amino acids.

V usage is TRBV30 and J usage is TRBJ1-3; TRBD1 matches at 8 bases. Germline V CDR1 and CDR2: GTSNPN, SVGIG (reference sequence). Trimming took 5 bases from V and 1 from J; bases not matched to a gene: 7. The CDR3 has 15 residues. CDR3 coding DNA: TGTGCCTGGGGACAGGGTAGTATTTCTGGAAACACCATATATTTT. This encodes CAWGQGSISGNTIYF.

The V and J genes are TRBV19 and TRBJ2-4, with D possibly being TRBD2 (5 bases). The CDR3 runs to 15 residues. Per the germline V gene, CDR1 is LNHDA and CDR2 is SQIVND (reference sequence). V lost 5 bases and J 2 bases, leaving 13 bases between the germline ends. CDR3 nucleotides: TGTGCCAGTAGTTTATTTGGGGAGCCCAAAAACATTCAGTACTTC. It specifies CASSLFGEPKNIQYF. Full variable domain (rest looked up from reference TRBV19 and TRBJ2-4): DGGITQSPKYLFRKEGQNVTLSCEQNLNHDAMYWYRQDPGQGLRLIYYSQIVNDFQKGDIAEGYSVSREKKESFPLTVTSAQKNPTAFYLCASSLFGEPKNIQYFGAGTRLSVL.

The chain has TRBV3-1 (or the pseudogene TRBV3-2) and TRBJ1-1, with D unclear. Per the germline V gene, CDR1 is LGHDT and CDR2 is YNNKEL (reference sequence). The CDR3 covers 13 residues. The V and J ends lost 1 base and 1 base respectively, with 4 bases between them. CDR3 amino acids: CASSQVTNTEAFF. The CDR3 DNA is TGTGCCAGCAGCCAAGTCACGAACACTGAAGCTTTCTTT.